This TCR beta chain was observed in a study of CD8 T cells in ankylosing spondylitis. Construction of TCR beta libraries was performed using quantitative 5'-RACE with molecular barcodes. TCRdb analysed the 5' RACE reads with MiXCR anew, one entry per CDR3 protein. This table holds roughly 700,000 distinct CDR3 sequences, around 20% found once. Overall study findings and caveats: Significant enrichment of disease-linked clones was reported in matched ankylosing spondylitis synovial fluid. CD8+ by phenotype, disease-linked clones were relatively rare in peripheral blood. Certain motif variants had earlier appeared in reactive arthritis synovial fluid and blood. A TCR beta motif of about 8 highly homologous variants appeared characteristic of ankylosing spondylitis blood.

The V gene lost 2 bases and the J gene lost 2 bases, with 13 bases spanning the gap. This CDR3 comprises 15 residues. The germline V gene has CDR1 GTSNPN and CDR2 SVGIG (reference sequence). There are a few counts of this clonotype. Its antigen is not identified. J is TRBJ1-5 and V is TRBV30; D is possibly TRBD1 (6 bases). The clonotype originates from a male donor with ankylosing spondylitis. The sequenced sample was blood, either unsorted or a sorted T cell fraction (not recorded which). CDR3 DNA: TGTGCCTGGAGTTACCCGGGGGCTGGCAATCAGCCCCAGCATTTT. Protein product: CAWSYPGAGNQPQHF.